A single sample gave rise to the 10 T cell receptor beta chains below, sequenced in a study of identical twins' blood T cells. TCRdb re-called the 5' RACE reads through MiXCR, storing one row per CDR3 protein. The sample has hundreds of thousands of distinct CDR3 sequences; about 28% are singletons. Sequences were obtained from PBMCs. The receptors shown here come from a woman between 18 and 49 years old in good health.

The V call is TRBV29-1, the J call TRBJ2-3; 7 bases agree with TRBD1. The J segment lost 8 bases and the V segment lost 1 base, leaving 9 bases of the junction unmatched. Per germline, CDR1 SQVTM and CDR2 ANQGSEA. CDR3 size: 14 residues. In nucleotides, the CDR3 is TGCAGCGTTGAAGGCCAGAGGGGGCCCGGTACGCAGTATTTT. Protein product: CSVEGQRGPGTQYF.

V usage is TRBV29-1 and J usage is TRBJ2-7; the D gene is possibly TRBD1 (6 bases). This CDR3 spans 12 amino acids. Germline V lookup: CDR1 SQVTM, CDR2 ANQGSEA. V was shortened by 5 bases and J by 2 bases, with 10 bases between the two germline ends. DNA of the CDR3: TGCAGCGTTCGAAACAGGGCCTACGAGCAGTACTTC. The encoded protein is CSVRNRAYEQYF.

This clonotype was detected ten times or more. This chain uses TRBV29-1 with TRBJ2-3; 8 bases match TRBD1. Trimming cost V 2 bases and J 0 bases; bases outside gene matches: 4. The CDR3 has 15 amino acids. Per germline, CDR1 SQVTM and CDR2 ANQGSEA. The chain's CDR3 is CSVEQGAASTDTQYF. Here the CDR3 DNA reads TGCAGCGTTGAACAGGGGGCAGCTAGCACAGATACGCAGTATTTT.

This clonotype came up a few times. The chain combines TRBV12-3 or TRBV12-4 with TRBJ2-7; D possibly matches TRBD1 or TRBD2 (6 bases each). The CDR3 contains 14 residues. The V and J ends lost 3 bases and 3 bases respectively, with 12 bases between them. Here the CDR3 DNA reads TGTGCCAGCAGTTTGGGGGGCTGGGTCTACGAGCAGTACTTC. It yields the protein CASSLGGWVYEQYF.

Worth noting for this clonotype: No conserved phenylalanine or tryptophan ends this CDR3, so it is likely a read error. V gene TRBV10-3 combines with J gene TRBJ1-2; the D is unclear. CDR3 length: 11 residues. CDR1 is ENHRY and CDR2 is SYGVKD in the germline V gene. Trimming pared 3 bases from V and 5 bases from J, leaving 4 bases between. The CDR3 here is CAISDDYGYTS. Here the CDR3 DNA reads TGTGCCATCAGTGACGATTATGGCTACACCTCC.

This clonotype turned up a few times. DNA for the CDR3: TGTGCCAGCACCCGGGGTGGGAGCACTGAAGCTTTCTTT. It encodes CASTRGGSTEAFF. The chain has TRBV27 and TRBJ1-1; no firm D call. With 7 bases removed from V and 4 bases from J, the gap between germline ends came to 13 bases. The CDR3 covers 13 residues. CDR1 is MNHEY and CDR2 is SMNVEV in the germline V gene (reference sequence).

The chain links TRBV10-3 to TRBJ2-1, with D tentatively TRBD1 or TRBD2 (6 bases each). Trimming took 9 bases from V and 8 from J, leaving 11 bases between them. This CDR3 is built from 11 residues. Germline V gene data show CDR1 as ENHRY and CDR2 as SYGVKD. The CDR3 sequence: CAIGGNYEQFF. CDR3 sequence (DNA): TGTGCCATAGGGGGGAACTATGAGCAGTTCTTC.

This clonotype was recorded a few times. One end of the junction varies from germline; a read error may be responsible. The J gene is TRBJ2-5, the V gene TRBV6-1; D gene unclear. Germline V gene data show CDR1 as MNHNS and CDR2 as SASEGT. The CDR3 is made up of 14 amino acids. The CDR3 coding sequence is TGTGCCAGTAGTGAAGGGCCGAACGGAGAGACCCAGTACTTC. This codes for CASSEGPNGETQYF.

The chain couples TRBV5-1 to TRBJ2-1; 8 bases align to TRBD2. The CDR3 has 14 residues. Losses at the gene ends were 3 bases for V and 6 bases for J; bases not matched to a gene: 5. CDR1 and CDR2 (germline): SGHRS, YFSETQ. For the CDR3, the DNA is TGCGCCAGCAGCTCTAACAGCGGGGGCAATGAGCAGTTCTTC. Amino acids: CASSSNSGGNEQFF.

This chain joins TRBV5-1 and TRBJ1-3; no firm D call. Per germline, CDR1 SGHRS and CDR2 YFSETQ. V lost 5 bases to trimming and J lost 0 bases, with 15 bases between them. The CDR3 is 16 amino acids. The CDR3: CASRVGNGISGNTIYF. In DNA, the CDR3 is TGCGCCAGCAGGGTCGGCAACGGAATCTCTGGAAACACCATATATTTT.